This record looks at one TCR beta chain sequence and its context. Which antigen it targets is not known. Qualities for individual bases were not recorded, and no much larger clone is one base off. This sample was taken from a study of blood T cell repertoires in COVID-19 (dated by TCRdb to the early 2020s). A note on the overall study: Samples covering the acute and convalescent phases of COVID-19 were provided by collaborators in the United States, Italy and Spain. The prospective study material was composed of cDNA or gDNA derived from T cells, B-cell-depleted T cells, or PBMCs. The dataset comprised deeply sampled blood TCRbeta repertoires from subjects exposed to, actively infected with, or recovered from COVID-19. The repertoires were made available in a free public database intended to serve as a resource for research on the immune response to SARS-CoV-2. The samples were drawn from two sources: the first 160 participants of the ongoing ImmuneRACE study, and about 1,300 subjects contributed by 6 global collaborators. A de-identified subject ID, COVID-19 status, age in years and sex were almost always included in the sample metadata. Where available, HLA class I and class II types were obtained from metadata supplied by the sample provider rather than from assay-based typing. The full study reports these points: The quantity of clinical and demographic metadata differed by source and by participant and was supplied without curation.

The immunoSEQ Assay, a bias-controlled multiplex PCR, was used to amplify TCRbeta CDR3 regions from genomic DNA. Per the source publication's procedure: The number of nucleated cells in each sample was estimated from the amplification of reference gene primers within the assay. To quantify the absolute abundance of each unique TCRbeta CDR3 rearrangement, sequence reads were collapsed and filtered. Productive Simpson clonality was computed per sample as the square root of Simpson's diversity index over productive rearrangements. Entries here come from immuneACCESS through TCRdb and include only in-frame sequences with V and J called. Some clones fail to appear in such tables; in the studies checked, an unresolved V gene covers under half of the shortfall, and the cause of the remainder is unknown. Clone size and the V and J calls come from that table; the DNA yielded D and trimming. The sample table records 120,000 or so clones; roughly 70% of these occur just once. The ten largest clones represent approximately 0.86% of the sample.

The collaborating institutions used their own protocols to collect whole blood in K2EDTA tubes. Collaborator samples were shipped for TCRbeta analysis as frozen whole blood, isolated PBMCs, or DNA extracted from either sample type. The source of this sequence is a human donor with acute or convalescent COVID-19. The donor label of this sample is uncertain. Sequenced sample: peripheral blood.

The DNA sequence is given as TGTGCCAGCAGCTCAGGGAGGCGAGCTAATGAAAAACTGTTTTTT. Translation gives CASSSGRRANEKLFF. The chain is assembled from TRBV7-2 and TRBJ1-4, and possibly TRBD1, on 5 matching bases. CDR1 is given as SGHTA and CDR2 as FQGNSA, both from the germline V gene. From cysteine to phenylalanine, the CDR3 is 15 amino acids long. Only the CDR3 region is kept as DNA, spanning 45 bases read in frame from base 1. The V end loses 4 bases and the J end loses 3 bases, and a stretch of 12 bases separates them. The CDR3 plus the reference TRBV7-2 and TRBJ1-4 genes for the other parts give the full variable domain: GAGVSQSPSNKVTEKGKDVELRCDPISGHTALYWYRQSLGQGLEFLIYFQGNSAPDKSGLPSDRFSAERTGGSVSTLTIQRTQQEDSAVYLCASSSGRRANEKLFFGSGTQLSVL.